The 5 T cell receptor beta chains reported below all come from one sample, sequenced in a study of shared clonotypes between healthy human individuals. Sequencing was performed with immunoSEQ multiplex PCR; in TCRdb, only in-frame clones are kept and a portion is missing. The table has under 850,000 clones, 72% seen once. The source material was memory CD4+ T cells sorted from blood. As to subset: CD45RA-negative fraction. The receptors here all came from a woman in her 30s in good health.

The chain combines TRBV7-9 with TRBJ2-7; 9 nucleotides line up with TRBD2. In germline, CDR1 is SEHNR, CDR2 FQNEAQ (reference sequence). Losses at the gene ends were 1 base for V and 0 bases for J; bases not matched to a gene: 13. The length of the CDR3 is 19 residues. CDR3 region: CASSLVSWGLAGPSYEQYF. CDR3 DNA: TGTGCCAGCAGCTTAGTCTCCTGGGGGCTAGCGGGACCCTCCTACGAGCAGTACTTC.

The V call is TRBV20-1, the J call TRBJ2-2; unclear D gene. Trimming shortened V by 5 bases and J by 4 bases, and 5 bases separated the two germline ends. The CDR3 is made up of 11 amino acids. The V gene's germline CDR1 is DFQATT and CDR2 SNEGSKA (reference sequence). CDR3 sequence (DNA): TGCAGTGCTTCGAGCACCGGGGAGCTGTTTTTT. Translation gives CSASSTGELFF.

This sequence joins TRBV19 and TRBJ2-1; a weak D match, TRBD2 (6 bases). V shed 2 bases and J shed 5 bases, with 13 bases lying between them. The CDR3 has 15 amino acids. CDR1 is LNHDA and CDR2 is SQIVND in the germline V gene (reference sequence). CDR3 loop: CASSIPGRRDNEQFF. CDR3 nucleotide sequence: TGTGCCAGTAGTATACCCGGGAGAAGGGACAATGAGCAGTTCTTC. The full variable domain, its missing parts supplied by reference TRBV19 and TRBJ2-1, is DGGITQSPKYLFRKEGQNVTLSCEQNLNHDAMYWYRQDPGQGLRLIYYSQIVNDFQKGDIAEGYSVSREKKESFPLTVTSAQKNPTAFYLCASSIPGRRDNEQFFGPGTRLTVL.

The genes are TRBV11-3 and TRBJ2-1; 7 bases agree with TRBD1. The CDR3 has 16 residues. Germline lookup yields CDR1 SGHNT and CDR2 YENEEA. V lost 1 base to trimming and J lost 0 bases; unmatched junction nucleotides: 3. As DNA, the CDR3 is TGTGCCAGCAGCTTAGGACAGGGAAGCTCCTACAATGAGCAGTTCTTC. Its translation: CASSLGQGSSYNEQFF. Combining the CDR3 with reference TRBV11-3 and TRBJ2-1 gives the whole variable domain EAGVVQSPRYKIIEKKQPVAFWCNPISGHNTLYWYLQNLGQGPELLIRYENEEAVDDSQLPKDRFSAERLKGVDSTLKIQPAELGDSAVYLCASSLGQGSSYNEQFFGPGTRLTVL.

The chain combines TRBV21-1 with TRBJ1-2. TRBV21-1 is an annotated pseudogene. This CDR3 has 9 amino acids. The CDR3 region is CASSKNYTF. The CDR3 nucleotides are TGTGCCAGCAGCAAAAACTACACCTTC.